Following are 32 T cell receptor beta chains from one sample sequenced in a study of T cells in Graves' hyperthyroidism and ophthalmopathy. Amplification of TCR beta CDR3 regions used RNA as the template. The TCR CDR3 first-round RT-PCR relied on the HTBI primer set. TCRdb used MiXCR to reprocess the multiplex PCR reads, holding one entry per CDR3 protein. The data show about 160,000 distinct CDR3 sequences, approximately 9% seen once. The sequenced material came from blood. The receptors stem from a woman aged 18-35 years with Graves' hyperthyroidism that later progressed to Graves' ophthalmopathy.

The sample holds many counts of this clonotype. The chain has TRBV11-2 and TRBJ1-3; possible D gene TRBD1, 6 bases. Trimming pared 6 bases from V and 3 bases from J, leaving 12 bases between. The CDR3 is made up of 14 amino acids. Per germline, CDR1 SGHAT and CDR2 FQNNGV. The CDR3 reads CASSNTGSGNTIYF. The CDR3 DNA follows: TGTGCCAGCAGTAACACAGGGAGTGGAAACACCATATATTTT.

This clonotype has ten or more counts. The V gene is TRBV5-1, the J gene TRBJ1-6; possibly TRBD1 for D (5 bases). CDR1 is SGHRS, CDR2 YFSETQ, per germline. Trimming left V 4 bases short and J 7 bases short, with 18 bases between. This CDR3 region has 16 residues. CDR3 loop: CASSPLGAGLNSPLHF. The CDR3 region has the DNA TGCGCCAGCAGCCCACTCGGGGCAGGCCTAAATTCACCCCTCCACTTT.

This chain uses TRBV27 with TRBJ2-7; tentatively, D is TRBD2 (5 bases). The CDR3 totals 14 residues. The V end was cut by 0 bases, the J end by 6 bases, with 12 bases between. CDR1 is MNHEY, CDR2 SMNVEV, per germline (reference sequence). CDR3 region: CASSLSLEGPEQYF. In DNA, the CDR3 is TGTGCCAGCAGTTTATCGTTAGAGGGCCCCGAGCAGTACTTC.

The V gene is TRBV5-5, the J gene TRBJ2-5, with 9 bases fitting TRBD1. CDR1 and CDR2 (germline): SGHKS, YYEKEE (reference sequence). There are 15 residues in the CDR3. V trimming: 3 bases; J trimming: 1 base; junction bases outside the gene matches: 4. This CDR3 is CASSSGTGLQETQYF. The CDR3 DNA reads TGTGCCAGCAGCTCCGGGACAGGGCTCCAAGAGACCCAGTACTTC.

This clonotype was seen ten or more times. The rearrangement joins TRBV4-1 to TRBJ2-1; 10 bases fit TRBD2. This CDR3 is 17 amino acids long. V lost 4 bases to trimming and J lost 0 bases; unmatched junction nucleotides: 6. Per the germline V gene, CDR1 is MGHRA and CDR2 is YSYEKL. DNA of the CDR3: TGCGCCAGCAGCCTGGGACTAGCGCGAACCTCCTACAATGAGCAGTTCTTC. Its protein product is CASSLGLARTSYNEQFF.

This clonotype was counted between two and nine times. The chain couples TRBV4-2 to TRBJ2-7, with TRBD2 matching 9 bases. This CDR3 comprises 15 residues. With V trimmed by 0 bases and J by 0 bases, 0 bases remained unmatched. CDR1 and CDR2 from the germline V gene are LGHNA and YNFKEQ. The CDR3 DNA reads TGTGCCAGCAGCCAAGAGACTAGCGGCTCCTACGAGCAGTACTTC. Protein: CASSQETSGSYEQYF.

For this clonotype: This sequence may be a read error, since a much larger clone differs from it by one base. V and J are TRBV5-1 and TRBJ2-5, with D maybe TRBD2 (6 bases). V lost 0 bases to trimming and J lost 7 bases, with 13 bases between them. Germline loops: CDR1 SGHRS, CDR2 YFSETQ. The CDR3 totals 14 residues. DNA for the CDR3: TGCGCCAGCAGCTTGGCTTGGGGGGAAGGGACCCAGTACTTC. Protein product: CASSLAWGEGTQYF.

This clonotype was seen repeatedly, ten times or more. The rearrangement joins TRBV7-2 to TRBJ2-1; the match to TRBD2 covers 8 bases. Trimming cost V 5 bases and J 3 bases; bases outside gene matches: 6. From germline, CDR1 is SGHTA and CDR2 FQGNSA. There are 15 residues in the CDR3. The CDR3 DNA reads as TGTGCCAGCAGCCCACTAGCGGCAGTCTACAATGAGCAGTTCTTC. It specifies CASSPLAAVYNEQFF. The entire variable domain, with the rest obtained from reference TRBV7-2 and TRBJ2-1, is as follows: GAGVSQSPSNKVTEKGKDVELRCDPISGHTALYWYRQSLGQGLEFLIYFQGNSAPDKSGLPSDRFSAERTGGSVSTLTIQRTQQEDSAVYLCASSPLAAVYNEQFFGPGTRLTVL.

This clonotype was counted ten times or more. In DNA, the CDR3 is TGTGCCAGCAGCTTTTATAGCGCAGGGTTGGAGACCCAGTACTTC. This gives the protein CASSFYSAGLETQYF. The V call is TRBV12-3 or TRBV12-4, the J call TRBJ2-5, with D tentatively TRBD1 or TRBD2 (5 bases each). V lost 6 bases and J lost 5, with 19 bases in between. CDR3 length: 15 amino acids.

Ten or more counts support this clonotype. The chain has TRBV28 and TRBJ1-2, with D maybe TRBD1 (5 bases). V shed 5 bases and J shed 1 base, with 11 bases lying between them. CDR1 and CDR2 from the germline V gene are MDHEN and SYDVKM. The CDR3 spans 14 residues. The CDR3 nucleotides read TGTGCCAGCAGTCCCCTCAGGGTTAACTATGGCTACACCTTC. The encoded protein is CASSPLRVNYGYTF.

This clonotype was picked up many times. V usage is TRBV6-1 and J usage is TRBJ1-5, with a tentative D call TRBD1 (5 bases). Trimming pared 11 bases from V and 9 bases from J, leaving 14 bases between. Germline V CDR1 and CDR2: MNHNS, SASEGT. The CDR3 has 11 residues. CDR3 in amino acids: CASRDSWPQHF. The CDR3 nucleotides read TGTGCCTCCAGGGACTCTTGGCCCCAGCATTTT.

A few counts support this clonotype. The chain couples TRBV5-1 to TRBJ1-6, with unresolved D. Between the trimmed V and J ends, which lost 4 bases and 6 bases, there was a span of 8 bases. The CDR3 extends over 13 amino acids. Germline CDR1 SGHRS, CDR2 YFSETQ. CDR3 sequence: CASSTETNSPLHF. For the CDR3, the DNA is TGCGCCAGCAGCACAGAAACTAATTCACCCCTCCACTTT.

In its sample, this clonotype was seen many times. The chain uses TRBV14 and TRBJ1-1, with D tentatively TRBD1 (5 bases). This CDR3 contains 15 residues. V was pared by 1 base and J by 4 bases, with 13 bases between. Germline V gives CDR1 SGHDN, CDR2 FVKESK. CDR3 DNA: TGTGCCAGCAGCCAAGTTATCGGGGGTGGCACTGAAGCTTTCTTT. Amino acid sequence: CASSQVIGGGTEAFF. The variable domain in full, with the rest retrieved from reference TRBV14 and TRBJ1-1, is EAGVTQFPSHSVIEKGQTVTLRCDPISGHDNLYWYRRVMGKEIKFLLHFVKESKQDESGMPNNRFLAERTGGTYSTLKVQPAELEDSGVYFCASSQVIGGGTEAFFGQGTRLTVV.

V and J are TRBV11-1 and TRBJ2-7; no clear D gene. The germline gives CDR1 SGHAT, CDR2 FQDESV (reference sequence). The CDR3 is 15 residues long. Trimming removed 5 bases at V and 0 bases at J, with 14 bases between. This CDR3 is CASSRTGGSSYEQYF. The CDR3 region has the DNA TGTGCCAGCAGCCGAACGGGCGGAAGCTCCTACGAGCAGTACTTC. The whole variable domain, remainder taken from reference TRBV11-1 and TRBJ2-7, is EAEVAQSPRYKITEKSQAVAFWCDPISGHATLYWYRQILGQGPELLVQFQDESVVDDSQLPKDRFSAERLKGVDSTLKIQPAELGDSAMYLCASSRTGGSSYEQYFGPGTRLTVT.

A few counts support this clonotype. The J gene is TRBJ2-3, the V gene TRBV6-1; D unresolved. With 6 bases removed from V and 9 bases from J, the gap between germline ends came to 13 bases. The CDR3 has 12 residues. Germline V gene data show CDR1 as MNHNS and CDR2 as SASEGT. The CDR3 region has the DNA TGTGCCAGCAGATCCCGGGCCCCCACGCAGTATTTT. Residues: CASRSRAPTQYF.

This clonotype came up many times. The V call is TRBV27, the J call TRBJ2-7, with a weak D call TRBD1 (6 bases). CDR3 length: 15 residues. Trimming pared 3 bases from V and 4 bases from J, leaving 16 bases between. CDR1 and CDR2 (germline): MNHEY, SMNVEV (reference sequence). CDR3 residues: CASSFLQGSRYEQYF. DNA of the CDR3: TGTGCCAGCAGTTTTCTACAGGGTTCAAGGTACGAGCAGTACTTC.

This clonotype was recorded at least ten times. The chain couples TRBV2 to TRBJ2-5; 13 bases line up with TRBD2. J lost 4 bases, V lost 6 bases, and 5 bases had no gene match. Germline V gene data show CDR1 as SNHLY and CDR2 as FYNNEI. This CDR3 has 15 residues. This chain's CDR3 is CASSGTSGTGETQYF. In nucleotides, the CDR3 is TGTGCCAGCAGCGGGACTAGCGGGACGGGAGAGACCCAGTACTTC.

At least ten counts were recorded for this clonotype. This chain connects TRBV2 to TRBJ2-1; D may be TRBD2 (6 bases). This CDR3 comprises 13 residues. V lost 8 bases, J lost 0 bases, and 8 bases lay in between. Germline V gene lookup returns CDR1 SNHLY and CDR2 FYNNEI. This chain's CDR3 is CASEDYSYNEQFF. The CDR3, as DNA: TGTGCCAGCGAGGACTACTCCTACAATGAGCAGTTCTTC. The full variable domain, in which reference TRBV2 and TRBJ2-1 provide the parts outside the CDR3, is EPEVTQTPSHQVTQMGQEVILRCVPISNHLYFYWYRQILGQKVEFLVSFYNNEISEKSEIFDDQFSVERPDGSNFTLKIRSTKLEDSAMYFCASEDYSYNEQFFGPGTRLTVL.

The sample holds many counts of this clonotype. This chain joins TRBV4-1 and TRBJ1-5; perhaps TRBD1 as D (5 bases). V lost 1 base and J lost 3, with 10 bases in between. Germline CDR1 MGHRA, CDR2 YSYEKL. The CDR3 contains 15 residues. The CDR3 loop reads CASSQATETNQPQHF. Written as DNA, the CDR3 is TGCGCCAGCAGCCAAGCGACAGAAACCAATCAGCCCCAGCATTTT.

This clonotype occurred many times. The chain uses TRBV7-2 and TRBJ2-2; the D is unclear. V was cut by 3 bases and J by 8 bases, with 7 bases left in between. The CDR3 runs to 12 residues. Germline-derived CDR1 and CDR2 are SGHTA and FQGNSA. CDR3 loop: CASSFLSGELFF. The CDR3 region has the DNA TGTGCCAGCAGCTTTTTGTCTGGGGAGCTGTTTTTT.

In its sample, this clonotype was seen many times. V and J are TRBV28 and TRBJ1-3, with a possible D match to TRBD1 (5 bases). The germline V and J ends were trimmed by 6 bases and 0 bases, with 12 bases remaining between them. This CDR3 spans 15 amino acids. CDR1 is MDHEN and CDR2 is SYDVKM in the germline V gene. CDR3 amino acids: CASRQVLRSGNTIYF. The DNA for the CDR3 is TGTGCCAGCAGACAGGTTTTGCGCTCTGGAAACACCATATATTTT.

The chain carries TRBV7-8 and TRBJ2-3, with 10 bases identical to TRBD2. Germline CDR1 reads SGHVS; CDR2 reads FQNEAQ. V was pared by 3 bases and J by 6 bases, with 6 bases of the junction left unmatched. The CDR3 contains 15 residues. The DNA of the CDR3 is TGTGCCAGCAGCTTGGAGTTGGGACTAGCGGATACGCAGTATTTT. Protein product: CASSLELGLADTQYF.

This clonotype was picked up many times. In nucleotides, the CDR3 is TGTGCCAGCAGCCCCGGGACTAGCGGGGGCCTGAACTACAATGAGCAGTTCTTC. This sequence encodes CASSPGTSGGLNYNEQFF. The chain has TRBV7-9 and TRBJ2-1; 14 positions agree with TRBD2. CDR1 is SEHNR, CDR2 FQNEAQ, per germline (reference sequence). This CDR3 spans 18 amino acids. The J segment lost 3 bases and the V segment lost 5 bases, leaving 9 bases of the junction unmatched.

For the CDR3, the DNA is TGTGCCAGCAGCTCAATCCCCCATACGCAGTATTTT. It translates to CASSSIPHTQYF. The chain couples TRBV13 to TRBJ2-3; D uncertain. Germline CDR1 PRHDT, CDR2 FYEKMQ (reference sequence). Between the trimmed V and J ends, which lost 4 bases and 7 bases, there was a span of 9 bases. The CDR3 length is 12 residues.

This clonotype was counted ten times or more. The chain links TRBV30 to TRBJ2-7; 8 nucleotides line up with TRBD2. V lost 5 bases to trimming and J lost 9 bases; unmatched junction nucleotides: 24. From germline, CDR1 is GTSNPN and CDR2 SVGIG (reference sequence). The CDR3 consists of 17 residues. CDR3 amino acids: CAWGPRPPGGPSSRQYF. The CDR3 DNA sequence: TGTGCCTGGGGTCCGCGCCCCCCGGGAGGGCCCTCTTCGCGGCAGTACTTC. Using reference TRBV30 and TRBJ2-7 for the parts outside the CDR3, the full variable domain is SQTIHQWPATLVQPVGSPLSLECTVEGTSNPNLYWYRQAAGRGLQLLFYSVGIGQISSEVPQNLSASRPQDRQFILSSKKLLLSDSGFYLCAWGPRPPGGPSSRQYFGPGTRLTVT.

This chain connects TRBV12-3 or TRBV12-4 to TRBJ2-3, with D unresolved. V lost 6 bases to trimming and J lost 1 base, with 5 bases between them. The CDR3 covers 12 residues. CDR3 in DNA: TGTGCCAGCAGGGCACGCACAGATACGCAGTATTTT. Protein: CASRARTDTQYF.

The sample holds many counts of this clonotype. The J gene is TRBJ2-7, the V gene TRBV6-1; TRBD1 matches at 7 bases. The CDR3 is 13 amino acids. Unmatched junction bases numbered 4, after V lost 5 bases and J lost 3 bases. Germline V gene data show CDR1 as MNHNS and CDR2 as SASEGT. Here the CDR3 reads CASSYGTDYEQYF. DNA of the CDR3: TGTGCCAGCAGTTATGGGACAGACTACGAGCAGTACTTC.

The chain is built from TRBV10-3 and TRBJ2-2; 13 bases line up with TRBD2. V lost 2 bases and J lost 0; bases outside the gene matches: 12. The CDR3 totals 21 residues. The germline CDR1 and CDR2 sequences are ENHRY and SYGVKD. This chain's CDR3 is CAISETSGGAVRATNTGELFF. In nucleotides, the CDR3 is TGTGCCATCAGTGAGACTAGCGGGGGGGCGGTCCGGGCGACGAACACCGGGGAGCTGTTTTTT.

Only a few counts were recorded for this clonotype. V and J are TRBV20-1 and TRBJ2-7, with TRBD2 identical over 7 bases. V dropped 4 bases and J dropped 4; count of bases not matched to a gene: 13. CDR3 length: 15 residues. CDR1 is DFQATT and CDR2 is SNEGSKA in the germline V gene (reference sequence). The CDR3: CSAKKTGGSGYEQYF. Here the CDR3 DNA reads TGCAGTGCTAAAAAGACTGGCGGGAGTGGATACGAGCAGTACTTC.

V is TRBV4-1 and J is TRBJ2-3, with D possibly matching TRBD2 (5 bases). Trimming took off 3 bases at V and 4 bases at J, with 14 bases between the two ends. The CDR3 is made up of 15 amino acids. Germline loops: CDR1 MGHRA, CDR2 YSYEKL. The CDR3: CASSHPPVGADTQYF. In DNA, the CDR3 is TGCGCCAGCAGCCACCCCCCCGTCGGGGCAGATACGCAGTATTTT.

In this sample, this clonotype turned up many times. The chain links TRBV20-1 to TRBJ2-2, with no clear D. The germline V and J ends were trimmed by 1 base and 0 bases, with 6 bases remaining between them. Germline V gives CDR1 DFQATT, CDR2 SNEGSKA (reference sequence). CDR3 length: 14 residues. The CDR3 spells CSARALSNTGELFF. Here the CDR3 DNA reads TGCAGTGCTAGAGCCCTGTCGAACACCGGGGAGCTGTTTTTT.

The genes are TRBV6-2 or TRBV6-3 and TRBJ1-4; 8 nucleotides align to TRBD1. Germline V gene sequence: CDR1 MNHEY, CDR2 SVGEGT. This CDR3 spans 15 amino acids. The junction had 6 bases not matched to a gene; V was cut back by 2 bases and J by 7 bases. The CDR3 nucleotides read TGTGCCAGCAGTTACGGGGGACAGGACCCTGAAAAACTGTTTTTT. Its translation is CASSYGGQDPEKLFF.